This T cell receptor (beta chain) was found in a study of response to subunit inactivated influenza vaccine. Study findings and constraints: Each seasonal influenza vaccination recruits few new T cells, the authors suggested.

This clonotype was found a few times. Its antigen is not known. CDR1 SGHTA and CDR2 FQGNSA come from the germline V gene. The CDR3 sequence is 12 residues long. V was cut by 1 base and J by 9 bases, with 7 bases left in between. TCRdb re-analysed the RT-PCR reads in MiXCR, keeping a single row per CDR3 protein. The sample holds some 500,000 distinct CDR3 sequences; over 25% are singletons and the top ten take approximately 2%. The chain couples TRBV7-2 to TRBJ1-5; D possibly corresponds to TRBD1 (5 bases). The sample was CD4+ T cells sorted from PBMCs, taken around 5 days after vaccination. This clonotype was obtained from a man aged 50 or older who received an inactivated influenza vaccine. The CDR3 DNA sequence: TGTGCCAGCAGCTTAGTCGGGACGCCCCAGCATTTT. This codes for CASSLVGTPQHF.